The 2 T cell receptor beta chains in this list originate from one sample, sequenced in a study of T cells in Graves' hyperthyroidism and ophthalmopathy. TCR beta CDR3 region amplification was performed from RNA transcripts. RT-PCR in the first round (using the HTBI primer set) targeted the TCR CDR3. TCRdb analysed the multiplex PCR reads with MiXCR anew, one entry per CDR3 protein. The sample lists around 440,000 distinct CDR3 sequences; around a sixth were seen once. Material: blood. These receptors originate from a woman aged 18-29 years with Graves' hyperthyroidism.

Concerning this clonotype itself: It may be a read error: a sequence one base away is much more abundant. DNA of the CDR3: TGTGCCAGCATAAATAGCGAGAGCTCCTGCAATGAGCAGTTCTTC. It translates to CASINSESSCNEQFF. J is TRBJ2-1 and V is TRBV12-3 or TRBV12-4, with D perhaps TRBD2 (5 bases). The CDR3 loop spans 15 amino acids.

The chain uses TRBV6-5 and TRBJ2-5; 10 bases align to TRBD2. Germline V gives CDR1 MNHEY, CDR2 SVGAGI. With 2 bases clipped from V and 2 bases from J, the junction kept 11 bases outside the gene matches. The CDR3 loop spans 18 amino acids. The CDR3 sequence: CASSYGSGGPWIQETQYF. The CDR3 coding sequence is TGTGCCAGCAGTTACGGTAGCGGGGGGCCCTGGATACAAGAGACCCAGTACTTC.